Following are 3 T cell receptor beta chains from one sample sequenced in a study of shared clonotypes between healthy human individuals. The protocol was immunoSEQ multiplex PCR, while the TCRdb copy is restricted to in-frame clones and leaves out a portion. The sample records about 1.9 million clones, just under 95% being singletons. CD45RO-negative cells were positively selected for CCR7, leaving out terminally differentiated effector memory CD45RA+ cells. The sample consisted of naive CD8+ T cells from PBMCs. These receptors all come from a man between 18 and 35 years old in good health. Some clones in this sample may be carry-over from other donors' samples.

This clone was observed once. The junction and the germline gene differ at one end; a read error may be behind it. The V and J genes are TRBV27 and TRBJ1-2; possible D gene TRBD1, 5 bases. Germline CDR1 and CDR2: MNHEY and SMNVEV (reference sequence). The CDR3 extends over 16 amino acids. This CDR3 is CASSLYTGTLNYGYTF. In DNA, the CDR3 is TGTGCCAGCAGCTTATACACCGGGACCCTCAACTATGGCTACACCTTC.

DNA for the CDR3: TGCGCCAGCAGCCAAGCACAGGTATCCGAGAACACTGAAGCTTTCTTT. Translation: CASSQAQVSENTEAFF. The rearrangement links TRBV4-3 to TRBJ1-1; possible D gene TRBD1, 5 bases. The CDR3 extends over 16 amino acids. The V gene lost 1 base and the J gene lost 1 base, with 13 bases spanning the gap. Germline V lookup: CDR1 LGHNA, CDR2 YSLEER.

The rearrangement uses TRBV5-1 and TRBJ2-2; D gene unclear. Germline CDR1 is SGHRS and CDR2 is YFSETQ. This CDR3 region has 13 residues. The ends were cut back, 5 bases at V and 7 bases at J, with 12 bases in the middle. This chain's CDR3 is CASSLDWGGELFF. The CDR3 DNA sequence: TGCGCCAGCAGTCTCGACTGGGGCGGGGAGCTGTTTTTT. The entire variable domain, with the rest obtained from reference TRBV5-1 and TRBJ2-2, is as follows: KAGVTQTPRYLIKTRGQQVTLSCSPISGHRSVSWYQQTPGQGLQFLFEYFSETQRNKGNFPGRFSGRQFSNSRSEMNVSTLELGDSALYLCASSLDWGGELFFGEGSRLTVL.